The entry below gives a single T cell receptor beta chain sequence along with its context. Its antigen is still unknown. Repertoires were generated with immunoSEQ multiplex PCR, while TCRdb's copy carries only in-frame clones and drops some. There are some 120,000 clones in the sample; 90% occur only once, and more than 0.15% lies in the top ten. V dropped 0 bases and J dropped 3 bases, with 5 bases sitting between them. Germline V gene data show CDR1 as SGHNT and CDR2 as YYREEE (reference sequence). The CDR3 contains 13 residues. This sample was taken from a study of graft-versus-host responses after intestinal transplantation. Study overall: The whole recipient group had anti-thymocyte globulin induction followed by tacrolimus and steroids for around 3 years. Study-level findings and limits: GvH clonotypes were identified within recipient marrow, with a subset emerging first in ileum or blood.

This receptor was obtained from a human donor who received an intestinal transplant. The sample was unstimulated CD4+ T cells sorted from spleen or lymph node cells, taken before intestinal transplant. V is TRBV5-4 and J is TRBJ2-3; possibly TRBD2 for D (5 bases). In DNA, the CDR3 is TGTGCCAGCAGCTTGGCGGGGACAGATACGCAGTATTTT. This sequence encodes CASSLAGTDTQYF.